The rows below give T cell receptor beta chains drawn from one sample of a study of vaccination effects on CD4 cells after COVID-19. TCRdb keeps only in-frame clones here, not all; method: immunoSEQ multiplex PCR. This table holds under 55,000 clones, about three quarters found once. No antigens are known for them. The specimen comprised CD4+ T cells from PBMCs cultured without peptide, sampled after COVID-19 vaccination. The receptors were gathered from a human donor who received a COVID-19 vaccine. CDR3s include the opening cysteine and the closing phenylalanine or tryptophan.

J gene: TRBJ1-4
V gene: TRBV30
CDR3 protein: CAWSLFGAGGQEKLFF

J gene: TRBJ2-1
V gene: TRBV24-1
CDR3 protein: CATSDLRRGGVDEQFF

J gene: TRBJ2-4
V gene: TRBV10-3
CDR3 protein: CAISESKGVDIQYF

J gene: TRBJ2-5
V gene: TRBV2
CDR3 protein: CASSVGLAGGRETQYF

J gene: TRBJ2-1
V gene: TRBV5-6
CDR3 protein: CASSREPGQTYNEQFF

J gene: TRBJ2-7
V gene: TRBV27
CDR3 protein: CASSKEGAYEQYF

J gene: TRBJ1-2
V gene: TRBV4-1
CDR3 protein: CASSHQGARGYTF

J gene: TRBJ2-3
V gene: TRBV18
CDR3 protein: CASSLRTGIGTDTQYF

J gene: TRBJ1-2
V gene: TRBV19
CDR3 protein: CASSIGVGYGYTF

J gene: TRBJ2-6
V gene: TRBV6-4
CDR3 protein: CASRPTSGGFGSGANVLTF

J gene: TRBJ2-2
V gene: TRBV3-1/TRBV3-2
CDR3 protein: CASSQSVTGELFF

J gene: TRBJ1-4
V gene: TRBV11-2
CDR3 protein: CASSLDWGIEKLFF

J gene: TRBJ2-5
V gene: TRBV2
CDR3 protein: CASRARTVRGQETQYF

J gene: TRBJ1-1
V gene: TRBV11-2
CDR3 protein: CASSVGRENTEAFF

J gene: TRBJ2-3
V gene: TRBV6-5
CDR3 protein: CASSGLLGRTDTQYF

J gene: TRBJ2-7
V gene: TRBV5-1
CDR3 protein: CASSQIAGVNYEQYF

J gene: TRBJ2-7
V gene: TRBV14
CDR3 protein: CASSFTRQALTSSYEQYF

J gene: TRBJ2-2
V gene: TRBV19
CDR3 protein: CASSIGRAIYTGELFF

J gene: TRBJ1-2
V gene: TRBV10-3
CDR3 protein: CAISASLGGGEGYGYTF

J gene: TRBJ2-7
V gene: TRBV19
CDR3 protein: CASSPDSNYEQYF